The 27 T cell receptor beta chains below were found in one sample sequenced in a study of identical twins. TCRdb reprocessed the 5' RACE reads via MiXCR and lists one record per CDR3 protein. This sample has 1.5 million to 2 million distinct CDR3 sequences, with around 29% found just once. Sequencing input: cord blood. These TCRs come from a newborn girl in good health.

The chain links TRBV29-1 to TRBJ1-2, with unresolved D. The germline gives CDR1 SQVTM, CDR2 ANQGSEA. The CDR3 has 14 residues. V lost 1 base to trimming and J lost 6 bases, with 15 bases between them. This CDR3 is CSVEVILGSDGYTF. As DNA, the CDR3 is TGCAGCGTTGAAGTTATATTAGGCTCGGATGGCTACACCTTC.

This chain uses TRBV10-3 with TRBJ2-3; TRBD2 matches 13 bases. The V segment lost 4 bases and the J segment 4 bases; nucleotides outside the gene matches: 2. This CDR3 contains 15 residues. Per germline, CDR1 ENHRY and CDR2 SYGVKD. Here the CDR3 reads CAISAGLAGADTQYF. The CDR3 DNA sequence: TGTGCCATCAGTGCCGGACTAGCGGGAGCAGATACGCAGTATTTT.

The rearrangement links TRBV7-9 to TRBJ1-1; TRBD1 aligns across 12 bases. The CDR3 length is 16 residues. Germline lookup yields CDR1 SEHNR and CDR2 FQNEAQ (reference sequence). The ends lost 0 bases at V and 6 bases at J; junction bases unmatched: 5. The CDR3 sequence: CASSLAGTGGRAEAFF. Here the CDR3 DNA reads TGTGCCAGCAGCTTAGCGGGGACAGGGGGCAGGGCTGAAGCTTTCTTT.

This clonotype came up a few times. The gene calls are TRBV27 and TRBJ2-7; 8 bases match TRBD1. Germline trimming cut 6 bases from V and 2 bases from J; bases unmatched to any gene: 6. CDR1 and CDR2 from the germline V gene are MNHEY and SMNVEV (reference sequence). The CDR3 consists of 14 residues. The CDR3 DNA is TGTGCCAGCAGATCCAGGGGGCTGACCTACGAGCAGTACTTC. Amino acids: CASRSRGLTYEQYF.

In its sample, this clonotype was seen a few times. The J gene is TRBJ2-2, the V gene TRBV20-1; 7 bases agree with TRBD2. Germline values: CDR1 DFQATT, CDR2 SNEGSKA (reference sequence). This CDR3 contains 14 residues. Losses at the gene ends were 6 bases for V and 1 base for J; bases not matched to a gene: 5. CDR3 in amino acids: CSARDYLNTGELFF. CDR3 bases: TGCAGTGCACGGGACTACCTGAACACCGGGGAGCTGTTTTTT.

This clonotype turned up a few times. This rearrangement joins TRBV11-2 to TRBJ1-5; D may be TRBD1 (5 bases). Germline CDR1 is SGHAT and CDR2 is FQNNGV. The CDR3 runs to 17 residues. V lost 5 bases to trimming and J lost 0 bases, with 17 bases between them. The CDR3 here is CASSRGAAVYSNQPQHF. CDR3 DNA sequence: TGTGCCAGCAGCCGCGGGGCGGCAGTTTATAGCAATCAGCCCCAGCATTTT.

There are a few counts of this clonotype. This chain joins TRBV25-1 and TRBJ1-2; TRBD1 agrees at 10 bases. Trimming took 3 bases from V and 6 from J; bases not matched to a gene: 7. Germline CDR1 MGHDK, CDR2 SYGVNS. CDR3 length: 15 amino acids. The CDR3 protein is CASSEFGTGDDGYTF. The CDR3 DNA reads as TGTGCCAGCAGTGAGTTTGGGACAGGGGATGATGGCTACACCTTC.

The chain has TRBV20-1 and TRBJ2-2; 7 positions match TRBD2. Germline V gene data show CDR1 as DFQATT and CDR2 as SNEGSKA (reference sequence). This CDR3 spans 13 amino acids. The CDR3 DNA reads as TGCGGGTGGGGGAGGGGACACACCGGGGAGCTGTTTTTT. The encoded protein is CGWGRGHTGELFF.

The chain is built from TRBV5-1 and TRBJ1-5; D is possibly TRBD1 (5 bases). The CDR3 contains 15 residues. V was shortened by 5 bases and J by 0 bases, with 12 bases between the two germline ends. Germline V lookup: CDR1 SGHRS, CDR2 YFSETQ. CDR3 residues: CASRWTPYSNQPQHF. The CDR3 bases are TGCGCCAGCAGATGGACACCCTATAGCAATCAGCCCCAGCATTTT.

The chain links TRBV27 to TRBJ2-7, with 10 bases matching TRBD2. Germline V CDR1 and CDR2: MNHEY, SMNVEV (reference sequence). V gave up 9 bases and J gave up 6 bases; unmatched junction bases: 8. The CDR3 is made up of 13 amino acids. The CDR3 bases are TGTGCCAGTCGGCTAGCGGGAGCTCGCGAGCAGTACTTC. Its translation: CASRLAGAREQYF.

The gene calls are TRBV5-1 and TRBJ2-3; TRBD2 aligns across 15 bases. There are 17 residues in the CDR3. After removal of 4 bases from V and 2 bases from J, the junction contained 5 bases not matched to a gene. Germline loops: CDR1 SGHRS, CDR2 YFSETQ. The CDR3 sequence is CASSPGTSGGPTDTQYF. CDR3 nucleotide sequence: TGCGCCAGCAGCCCTGGGACTAGCGGGGGGCCCACAGATACGCAGTATTTT.

This clonotype was counted a few times. The genes are TRBV20-1 and TRBJ2-1; possibly TRBD2 for D (6 bases). With 1 base removed from V and 6 bases from J, the gap between germline ends came to 10 bases. Germline-derived CDR1 and CDR2 are DFQATT and SNEGSKA (reference sequence). This CDR3 comprises 13 residues. The DNA of the CDR3 is TGCAGTGCTAGAGGACTAGGTGGCAATGAGCAGTTCTTC. Residues: CSARGLGGNEQFF.

The genes are TRBV19 and TRBJ1-3; a weak D match, TRBD1 (6 bases). Germline V gives CDR1 LNHDA, CDR2 SQIVND (reference sequence). The CDR3 is 13 amino acids. The V end was cut by 3 bases, the J end by 5 bases, with 8 bases between. CDR3 region: CASSIQGRNTIYF. The CDR3 DNA follows: TGTGCCAGTAGTATCCAGGGGAGAAACACCATATATTTT. The full variable domain, rest sourced from reference TRBV19 and TRBJ1-3, is DGGITQSPKYLFRKEGQNVTLSCEQNLNHDAMYWYRQDPGQGLRLIYYSQIVNDFQKGDIAEGYSVSREKKESFPLTVTSAQKNPTAFYLCASSIQGRNTIYFGEGSWLTVV.

J is TRBJ2-1 and V is TRBV4-2, with 10 bases matching TRBD2. Germline assignment: CDR1 LGHNA and CDR2 YNFKEQ. J was trimmed by 6 bases and V by 3 bases; bases with no gene match: 2. The CDR3 is 14 residues long. The CDR3 DNA sequence: TGTGCCAGCAGCCAGAGCGGGAGGGCCAATGAGCAGTTCTTC. This translates into CASSQSGRANEQFF.

V is TRBV12-3 or TRBV12-4 and J is TRBJ1-1; 7 bases match TRBD1. Trimming took 6 bases from V and 1 from J; bases not matched to a gene: 5. This CDR3 has 14 amino acids. The CDR3 is CASSVTGRNTEAFF. The CDR3 bases are TGTGCCAGCAGCGTGACAGGGAGGAACACTGAAGCTTTCTTT.

This clonotype came up a few times. This chain uses TRBV7-9 with TRBJ2-3; the match to TRBD1 covers 7 bases. J was trimmed by 3 bases and V by 7 bases; bases with no gene match: 13. CDR3 length equals 16 residues. Germline loops: CDR1 SEHNR, CDR2 FQNEAQ (reference sequence). The CDR3 DNA follows: TGTGCCAGCACCCTACCCCGGGACAGAGATACAGATACGCAGTATTTT. Protein product: CASTLPRDRDTDTQYF.

This clonotype was seen more than once but under ten times. This rearrangement joins TRBV6-4 to TRBJ2-3; D unresolved. The CDR3 has 14 residues. Trimming took off 6 bases at V and 4 bases at J, with 14 bases between the two ends. CDR1 and CDR2 (germline): MRHNA, SNTAGT. CDR3 amino acids: CASRPHPWADTQYF. The CDR3 DNA reads TGTGCCAGCAGACCCCATCCCTGGGCAGATACGCAGTATTTT.

The chain combines TRBV7-2 with TRBJ1-5; D ambiguous. Trimming removed 8 bases from V and 12 bases from J, with 20 bases in between. CDR1 SGHTA and CDR2 FQGNSA come from the germline V gene. CDR3 length: 13 residues. In DNA, the CDR3 is TGTGCCAGCTCCACCGCGGGAGAGGGTGGCCAGCATTTT. This codes for CASSTAGEGGQHF.

V and J are TRBV27 and TRBJ2-5, with TRBD2 as a possible D gene (6 bases). The CDR3 totals 18 residues. The V end lost 3 bases, the J end lost 3 bases, and 23 bases lay between the germline ends. Germline-derived CDR1 and CDR2 are MNHEY and SMNVEV (reference sequence). For the CDR3, the DNA is TGTGCCAGCAGTTTCCTACCGACTAGTAGGTCCTCCAAAGAGACCCAGTACTTC. Translation: CASSFLPTSRSSKETQYF.

The rearrangement links TRBV29-1 to TRBJ1-2, with D perhaps TRBD1 (5 bases). Germline V gives CDR1 SQVTM, CDR2 ANQGSEA. The CDR3 runs 13 residues. Trimming removed 7 bases at V and 4 bases at J, with 16 bases between. The CDR3 DNA follows: TGCAGCGGGGGCCAAGGGGATGGCTATGGCTACACCTTC. Protein sequence: CSGGQGDGYGYTF.

CDR3: CASSSDSGTGELFF. The CDR3 nucleotides read TGTGCCAGCAGCTCGGACAGTGGCACCGGGGAGCTGTTTTTT. The V call is TRBV11-3, the J call TRBJ2-2; D is perhaps TRBD1 (6 bases). In germline, CDR1 is SGHNT, CDR2 YENEEA. This CDR3 comprises 14 residues. Trimming stripped 4 bases from V and 4 bases from J, with 10 bases between.

This clonotype was found many times. The chain combines TRBV5-1 with TRBJ2-1; D remains unclear. The CDR3 is 15 residues long. Germline values: CDR1 SGHRS, CDR2 YFSETQ. The V gene lost 3 bases and the J gene lost 3 bases, with 13 bases spanning the gap. This CDR3 is CASSSLAWVYNEQFF. The DNA for the CDR3 is TGCGCCAGCAGCTCGTTGGCATGGGTCTACAATGAGCAGTTCTTC.

V gene TRBV3-1 combines with J gene TRBJ2-3; the match to TRBD2 covers 8 bases. CDR1 is LGHDT, CDR2 YNNKEL, per germline (reference sequence). V trimming: 3 bases; J trimming: 2 bases; junction bases outside the gene matches: 4. The CDR3 runs 15 residues. The CDR3 nucleotides read TGTGCCAGCAGCCATTCTAGCGGGCTCACAGATACGCAGTATTTT. It translates to CASSHSSGLTDTQYF.

This clonotype appeared a few times. The genes are TRBV3-1 and TRBJ1-6; 9 nucleotides line up with TRBD1. This CDR3 spans 15 amino acids. Looked up from germline, CDR1 is LGHDT and CDR2 is YNNKEL (reference sequence). Trimming cost V 7 bases and J 4 bases; bases outside gene matches: 5. CDR3 in amino acids: CASTPGTGYNSPLHF. CDR3 DNA: TGTGCCAGCACGCCCGGGACAGGGTATAATTCACCCCTCCACTTT.

The rearrangement links TRBV28 to TRBJ2-7; weak D call: TRBD2 (6 bases). This CDR3 has 15 residues. Germline V gives CDR1 MDHEN, CDR2 SYDVKM. Between the trimmed V and J ends, which lost 8 bases and 1 base, there was a span of 18 bases. The CDR3 loop reads CASGTSAGPSYEQYF. CDR3 sequence (DNA): TGTGCCAGCGGAACTAGTGCGGGACCTTCCTACGAGCAGTACTTC. The complete variable domain, with remaining parts taken from reference TRBV28 and TRBJ2-7, reads DVKVTQSSRYLVKRTGEKVFLECVQDMDHENMFWYRQDPGLGLRLIYFSYDVKMKEKGDIPEGYSVSREKKERFSLILESASTNQTSMYLCASGTSAGPSYEQYFGPGTRLTVT.

The chain joins TRBV6-1 to TRBJ2-1; maybe TRBD2 (5 bases). Germline values: CDR1 MNHNS, CDR2 SASEGT. V was shortened by 5 bases and J by 5 bases, with 10 bases between the two germline ends. This CDR3 region has 13 residues. The DNA for the CDR3 is TGTGCCAGCAGTAGGAAGAGGGACAATGAGCAGTTCTTC. This encodes CASSRKRDNEQFF.

With respect to this clonotype: Germline and junction disagree at one end, which may indicate a read error. The V gene is TRBV29-1, the J gene TRBJ2-5; weak D call: TRBD2 (6 bases). The CDR3 loop spans 13 amino acids. Germline loops: CDR1 SQVTM, CDR2 ANQGSEA. CDR3 in DNA: TGCAGCTCACGCCGGGGGTCGAAAGAGACCCAGGACTTC. Translated, it gives CSSRRGSKETQDF.